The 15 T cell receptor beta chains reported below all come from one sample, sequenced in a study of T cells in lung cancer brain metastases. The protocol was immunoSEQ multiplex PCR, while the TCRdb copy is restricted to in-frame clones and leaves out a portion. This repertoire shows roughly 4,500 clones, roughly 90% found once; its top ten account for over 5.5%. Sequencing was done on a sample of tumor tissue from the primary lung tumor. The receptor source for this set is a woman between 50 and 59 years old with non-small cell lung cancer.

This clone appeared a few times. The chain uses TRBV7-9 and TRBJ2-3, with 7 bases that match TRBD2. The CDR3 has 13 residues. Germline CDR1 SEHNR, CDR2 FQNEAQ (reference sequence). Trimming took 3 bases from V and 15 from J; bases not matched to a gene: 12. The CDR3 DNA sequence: TGTGCCAGCAGCTTTCGAGCGGGGAGGCGCATTTATTTT. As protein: CASSFRAGRRIYF.

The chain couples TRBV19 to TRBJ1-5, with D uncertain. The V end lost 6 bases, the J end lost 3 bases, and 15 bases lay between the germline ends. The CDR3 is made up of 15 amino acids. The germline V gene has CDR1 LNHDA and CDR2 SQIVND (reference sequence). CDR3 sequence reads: CASRRASTSNQPQHF. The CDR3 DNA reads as TGTGCCAGTAGACGGGCCTCAACGTCCAATCAGCCCCAGCATTTT.

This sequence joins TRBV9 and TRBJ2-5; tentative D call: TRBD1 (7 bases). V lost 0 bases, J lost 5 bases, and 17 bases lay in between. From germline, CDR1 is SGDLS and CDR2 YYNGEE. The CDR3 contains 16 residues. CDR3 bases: TGTGCCAGCAGCGTAGCTCAGGGGGTAGGAGGGGAGACCCAGTACTTC. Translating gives CASSVAQGVGGETQYF.

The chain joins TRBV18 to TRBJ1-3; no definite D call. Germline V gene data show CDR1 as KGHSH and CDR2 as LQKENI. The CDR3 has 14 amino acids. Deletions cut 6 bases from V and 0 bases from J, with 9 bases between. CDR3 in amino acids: CASSPGSSGNTIYF. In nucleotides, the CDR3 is TGTGCCAGCTCCCCCGGTTCCTCTGGAAACACCATATATTTT.

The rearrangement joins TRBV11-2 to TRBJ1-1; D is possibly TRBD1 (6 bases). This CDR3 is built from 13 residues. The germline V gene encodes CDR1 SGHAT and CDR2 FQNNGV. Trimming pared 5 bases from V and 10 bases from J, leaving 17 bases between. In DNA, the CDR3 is TGTGCCAGCAGCCCCTCCGGGGCAGGGGCAGCTTTCTTT. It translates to CASSPSGAGAAFF. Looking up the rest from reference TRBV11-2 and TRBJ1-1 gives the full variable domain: EAGVAQSPRYKIIEKRQSVAFWCNPISGHATLYWYQQILGQGPKLLIQFQNNGVVDDSQLPKDRFSAERLKGVDSTLKIQPAKLEDSAVYLCASSPSGAGAAFFGQGTRLTVV.

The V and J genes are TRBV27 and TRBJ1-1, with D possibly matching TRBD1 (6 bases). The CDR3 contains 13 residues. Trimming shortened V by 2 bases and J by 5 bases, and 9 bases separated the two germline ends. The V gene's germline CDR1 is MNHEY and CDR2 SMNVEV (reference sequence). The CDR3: CASSLQGRTEAFF. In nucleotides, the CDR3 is TGTGCCAGCAGTTTACAGGGGAGGACTGAAGCTTTCTTT.

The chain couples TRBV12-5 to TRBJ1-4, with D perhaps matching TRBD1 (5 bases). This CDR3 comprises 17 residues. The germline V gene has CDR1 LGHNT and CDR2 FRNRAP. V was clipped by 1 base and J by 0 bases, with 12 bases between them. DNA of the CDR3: TGTGCTAGTGGTTTGGGAGGGGAACATGCAACTAATGAAAAACTGTTTTTT. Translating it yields CASGLGGEHATNEKLFF.

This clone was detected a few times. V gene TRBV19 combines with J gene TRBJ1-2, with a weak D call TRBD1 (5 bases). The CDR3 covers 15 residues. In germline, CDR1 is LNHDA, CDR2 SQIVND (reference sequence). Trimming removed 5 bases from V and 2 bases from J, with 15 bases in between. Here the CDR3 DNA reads TGTGCCAGTAGTCCCCAGGGCAGGGTGAACTATGGCTACACCTTC. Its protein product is CASSPQGRVNYGYTF.

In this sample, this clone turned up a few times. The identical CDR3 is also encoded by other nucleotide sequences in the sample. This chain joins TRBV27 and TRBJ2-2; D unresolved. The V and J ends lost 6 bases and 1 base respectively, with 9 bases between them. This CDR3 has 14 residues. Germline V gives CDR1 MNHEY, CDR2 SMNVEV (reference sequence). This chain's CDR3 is CASSPPVNTGELFF. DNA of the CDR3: TGTGCCAGCAGCCCCCCCGTGAACACCGGGGAGCTGTTTTTT.

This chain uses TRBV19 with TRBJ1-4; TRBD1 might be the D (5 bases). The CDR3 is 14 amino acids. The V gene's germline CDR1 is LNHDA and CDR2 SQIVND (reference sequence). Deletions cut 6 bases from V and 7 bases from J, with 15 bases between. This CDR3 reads CASRTRVIGEKLFF. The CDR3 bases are TGTGCCAGTAGAACCAGGGTTATTGGTGAAAAACTGTTTTTT.

The CDR3 loop is CASSSYTSGRASEQFF. The DNA for the CDR3 is TGTGCCAGCAGTTCCTACACTAGCGGGAGGGCCAGTGAGCAGTTCTTC. The genes are TRBV27 and TRBJ2-1; 13 bases are a match to TRBD2. CDR3 length: 16 amino acids. Per the germline V gene, CDR1 is MNHEY and CDR2 is SMNVEV (reference sequence). The V gene end was trimmed by 4 bases and the J gene end by 9 bases; junction bases not matched to a gene: 9.

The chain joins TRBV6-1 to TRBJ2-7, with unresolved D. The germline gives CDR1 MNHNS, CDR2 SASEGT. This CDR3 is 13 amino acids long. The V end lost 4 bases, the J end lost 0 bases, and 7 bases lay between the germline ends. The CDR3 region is CASSASLSYEQYF. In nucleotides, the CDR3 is TGTGCCAGCAGTGCCAGTCTCTCCTACGAGCAGTACTTC.

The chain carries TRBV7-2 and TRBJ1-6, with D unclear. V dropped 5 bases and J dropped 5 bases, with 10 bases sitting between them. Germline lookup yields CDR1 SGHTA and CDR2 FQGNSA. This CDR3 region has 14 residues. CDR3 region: CASSLKRDNSPLHF. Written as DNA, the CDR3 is TGTGCCAGCAGCCTTAAAAGGGATAATTCACCCCTCCACTTT.

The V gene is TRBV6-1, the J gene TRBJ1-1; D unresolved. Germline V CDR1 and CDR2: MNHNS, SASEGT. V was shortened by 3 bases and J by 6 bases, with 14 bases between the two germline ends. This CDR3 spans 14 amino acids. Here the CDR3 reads CASSEQTRSAEAFF. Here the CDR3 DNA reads TGTGCCAGCAGTGAGCAGACACGGTCCGCTGAAGCTTTCTTT.

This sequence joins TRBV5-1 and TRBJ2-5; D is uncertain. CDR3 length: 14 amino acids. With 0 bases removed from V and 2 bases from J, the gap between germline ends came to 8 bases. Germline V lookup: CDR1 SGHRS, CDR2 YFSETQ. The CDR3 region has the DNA TGCGCCAGCAGCTTGGGGGCTAGGCAAGAGACCCAGTACTTC. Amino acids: CASSLGARQETQYF. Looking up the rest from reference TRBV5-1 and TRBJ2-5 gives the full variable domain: KAGVTQTPRYLIKTRGQQVTLSCSPISGHRSVSWYQQTPGQGLQFLFEYFSETQRNKGNFPGRFSGRQFSNSRSEMNVSTLELGDSALYLCASSLGARQETQYFGPGTRLLVL.